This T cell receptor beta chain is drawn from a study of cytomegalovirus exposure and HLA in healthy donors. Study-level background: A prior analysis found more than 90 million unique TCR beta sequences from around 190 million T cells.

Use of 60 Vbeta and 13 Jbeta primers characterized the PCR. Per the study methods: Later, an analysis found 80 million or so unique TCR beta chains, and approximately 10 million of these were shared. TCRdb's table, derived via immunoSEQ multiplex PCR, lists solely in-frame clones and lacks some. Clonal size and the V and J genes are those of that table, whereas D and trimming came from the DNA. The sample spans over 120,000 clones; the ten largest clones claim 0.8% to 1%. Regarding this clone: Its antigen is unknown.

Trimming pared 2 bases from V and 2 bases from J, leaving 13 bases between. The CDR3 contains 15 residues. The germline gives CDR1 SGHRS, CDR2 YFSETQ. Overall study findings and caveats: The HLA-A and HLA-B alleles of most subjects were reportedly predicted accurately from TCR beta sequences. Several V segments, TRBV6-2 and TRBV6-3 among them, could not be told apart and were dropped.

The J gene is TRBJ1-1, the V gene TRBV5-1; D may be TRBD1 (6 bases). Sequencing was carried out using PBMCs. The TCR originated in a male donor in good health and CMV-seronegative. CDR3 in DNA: TGCGCCAGCAGCTTCCGAGGGACATCTAACACTGAAGCTTTCTTT. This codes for CASSFRGTSNTEAFF.